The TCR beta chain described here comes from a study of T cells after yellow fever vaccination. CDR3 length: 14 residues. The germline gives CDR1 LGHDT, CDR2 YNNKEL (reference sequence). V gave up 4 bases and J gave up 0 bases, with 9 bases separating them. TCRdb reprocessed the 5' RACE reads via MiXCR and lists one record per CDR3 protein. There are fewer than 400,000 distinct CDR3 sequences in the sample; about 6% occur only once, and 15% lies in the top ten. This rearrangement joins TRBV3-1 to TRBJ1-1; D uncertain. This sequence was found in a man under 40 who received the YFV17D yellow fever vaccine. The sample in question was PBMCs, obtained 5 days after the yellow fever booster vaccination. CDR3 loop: CASSPAEMNTEAFF. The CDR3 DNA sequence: TGTGCCAGCAGCCCCGCAGAGATGAACACTGAAGCTTTCTTT.